Following are 16 T cell receptor beta chains from one sample sequenced in a study of T cells in women clearing cervical HPV infection. TCRdb keeps only in-frame clones here, not all; method: immunoSEQ multiplex PCR. This sample's table has about 30,000 clones. The sequencing input was blood buffy coat. All receptors derive from a woman between 18 and 75 years old with a cervical HPV16 infection that either progressed to CIN3+ or cleared (not recorded which).

As regards this clone: Read sequence stops 3 residues before the CDR3 end, and the germline J gene provides the missing end. This rearrangement joins TRBV20-1 to TRBJ2-4; D possibly corresponds to TRBD1 (5 bases). Between the trimmed V and J ends, which lost 0 bases and 7 bases, there was a span of 16 bases. Germline V CDR1 and CDR2: DFQATT, SNEGSKA (reference sequence). The CDR3 runs 15 residues. CDR3 sequence: CSARDKGNRGNIQYF. CDR3 DNA (partial): TGCAGTGCTAGAGATAAAGGGAATAGGGGCAACATT.

Remarks on this clone: The DNA ends 3 residues before the CDR3 does, and the rest of the CDR3 is filled in from the germline J gene. The V call is TRBV7-2, the J call TRBJ1-1; maybe TRBD1 (5 bases). Looked up from germline, CDR1 is SGHTA and CDR2 is FQGNSA. The CDR3 sequence is 15 residues long. Between the trimmed V and J ends, which lost 4 bases and 0 bases, there was a span of 12 bases. The CDR3: CASSYSGGVNTEAFF. The CDR3 bases that were read are TGTGCCAGCAGCTACTCCGGGGGGGTGAACACTGAA. Full variable domain (missing parts from reference TRBV7-2 and TRBJ1-1): GAGVSQSPSNKVTEKGKDVELRCDPISGHTALYWYRQSLGQGLEFLIYFQGNSAPDKSGLPSDRFSAERTGGSVSTLTIQRTQQEDSAVYLCASSYSGGVNTEAFFGQGTRLTVV.

A remark on this clone: The read ends 3 residues before the CDR3 terminus; that terminus is restored from the germline J gene. The gene calls are TRBV30 and TRBJ1-1; tentatively, D is TRBD1 (6 bases). With 2 bases removed from V and 5 bases from J, the gap between germline ends came to 18 bases. The CDR3 is 15 amino acids. The germline gives CDR1 GTSNPN, CDR2 SVGIG (reference sequence). Partial CDR3 DNA: TGTGCCTGGAGTCCTGGGGGGGGGCGTTTTACTGAA. Its protein product is CAWSPGGGRFTE. The full-length CDR3 reads as CAWSPGGGRFTEAFF.

Details on this clone: The germline gene is not matched at one end of the junction; a read error may be the cause. Partial CDR3 DNA: TGCGCCAGCAGCCCCTACATACAGGGCCTTGCGAACACCGGGGAG. Amino acids: CASSPYIQGLANTGE. Given in full, the CDR3 is CASSPYIQGLANTGELFF. V and J are TRBV4-2 and TRBJ2-2, with D perhaps TRBD1 (6 bases). The read halts 3 residues ahead of the CDR3 end, with the missing end drawn from the germline J gene. Germline V gene lookup returns CDR1 LGHNA and CDR2 YNFKEQ. The CDR3 is made up of 18 amino acids.

On this clone itself: The read halts 3 residues ahead of the CDR3 end, with the missing end drawn from the germline J gene. This rearrangement joins TRBV7-2 to TRBJ1-1; D is uncertain. The V gene lost 2 bases and the J gene lost 1 base, with 5 bases spanning the gap. CDR1 SGHTA and CDR2 FQGNSA come from the germline V gene. The CDR3 covers 13 residues. CDR3 sequence: CASSLYRNTEAFF. The CDR3 bases that were read are TGTGCCAGCAGCTTATATAGGAACACTGAA.

About this clone: The read ends 3 residues early relative to the CDR3; the germline J gene fills the gap. The J gene is TRBJ1-4, the V gene TRBV20-1, with D perhaps TRBD1 (6 bases). The CDR3 length is 14 residues. Germline CDR1 DFQATT, CDR2 SNEGSKA (reference sequence). Incomplete CDR3 DNA: TGCAGTGCCCGCCACAGGGTCGAGGATTCACCA. Its protein is CSARHRVEDSP. The full CDR3 is CSARHRVEDSPLFF.

Note on this clone: Read coverage stops 3 residues before the CDR3 terminus; the germline J gene supplies the remainder. The rearrangement uses TRBV5-1 and TRBJ2-2; weak D call: TRBD1 (6 bases). The germline gives CDR1 SGHRS, CDR2 YFSETQ. The V and J ends lost 3 bases and 4 bases respectively, with 10 bases between them. This CDR3 comprises 14 residues. CDR3 sequence reads: CASSSGHRTGELFF. Partial CDR3 DNA: TGCGCCAGCAGCTCGGGACACCGCACCGGGGAG.

A word on this clone: The read finishes 3 residues shy of the CDR3 end, and the germline J gene is used to complete it. The J gene is TRBJ2-1, the V gene TRBV11-2; 7 nucleotides align to TRBD2. CDR3 length equals 15 residues. Unmatched junction bases numbered 5, after V lost 5 bases and J lost 1 base. The germline CDR1 and CDR2 sequences are SGHAT and FQNNGV. The sequenced part of the CDR3 DNA is TGTGCCAGCAGCCCCCGGGGGGTTTCCTACAATGAG. This gives the protein CASSPRGVSYNE. The full CDR3 is CASSPRGVSYNEQFF. Full variable domain (remainder filled in from reference TRBV11-2 and TRBJ2-1): EAGVAQSPRYKIIEKRQSVAFWCNPISGHATLYWYQQILGQGPKLLIQFQNNGVVDDSQLPKDRFSAERLKGVDSTLKIQPAKLEDSAVYLCASSPRGVSYNEQFFGPGTRLTVL.

In regard to this clone: The missing CDR3 end, 3 residues past where the read stops, is filled in from the germline J gene. V and J are TRBV12-5 and TRBJ1-2; D gene ambiguous. V was cut by 7 bases and J by 7 bases, with 13 bases left in between. In germline, CDR1 is LGHNT, CDR2 FRNRAP. The CDR3 totals 12 residues. CDR3 loop: CASAKDFGGYTF. The CDR3 DNA, read in part, is TGTGCTAGTGCAAAAGATTTCGGTGGC.

The part of the CDR3 DNA that was read is TGTGCCAGCAGCTCAGGACTAGCGGGGGACAATGAG. This codes for CASSSGLAGDNE. The whole CDR3 reads CASSSGLAGDNEQFF. This rearrangement joins TRBV7-2 to TRBJ2-1; the match to TRBD2 covers 13 bases. With the read ending 3 residues before the CDR3 end, the germline J gene is used to fill in that end. The germline V gene has CDR1 SGHTA and CDR2 FQGNSA. V lost 4 bases to trimming and J lost 5 bases; unmatched junction nucleotides: 2. CDR3 size: 15 residues.

In the case of this clone: The read is 3 residues too short to cover the CDR3 end, so that end is filled in from the germline J gene. The chain uses TRBV18 and TRBJ2-6, with D perhaps matching TRBD1 (6 bases). Between the trimmed V and J ends, which lost 2 bases and 2 bases, there was a span of 10 bases. CDR1 and CDR2 (germline): KGHSH, LQKENI. The CDR3 extends over 16 amino acids. The CDR3 protein is CASSPGAGAGANVLTF. CDR3 DNA (partial): TGTGCCAGCTCACCAGGAGCAGGGGCTGGGGCCAACGTC.

On this clone itself: The read is 3 residues too short to cover the CDR3 end, so that end is filled in from the germline J gene. This chain joins TRBV14 and TRBJ1-6; D ambiguous. The CDR3 runs 15 residues. The germline CDR1 and CDR2 sequences are SGHDN and FVKESK. V shed 1 base and J shed 10 bases, with 14 bases lying between them. The CDR3 DNA, read in part, is TGTGCCAGCAGCCAAGGGGCAGGTCTATACTCACCC. Amino acid sequence: CASSQGAGLYSP. The full CDR3 is CASSQGAGLYSPLHF. Complete variable domain (other parts from reference TRBV14 and TRBJ1-6): EAGVTQFPSHSVIEKGQTVTLRCDPISGHDNLYWYRRVMGKEIKFLLHFVKESKQDESGMPNNRFLAERTGGTYSTLKVQPAELEDSGVYFCASSQGAGLYSPLHFGNGTRLTVT.

As regards this clone: The sequence runs out 3 residues before the end of the CDR3; the remainder is reconstructed from the germline J gene. The V and J genes are TRBV20-1 and TRBJ2-5; 8 bases are a match to TRBD1. With 5 bases clipped from V and 3 bases from J, the junction kept 8 bases outside the gene matches. Germline V CDR1 and CDR2: DFQATT, SNEGSKA (reference sequence). The CDR3 loop spans 14 amino acids. CDR3 region: CSALKTGAKETQYF. The sequenced CDR3 bases are TGCAGTGCTCTTAAGACAGGGGCCAAAGAGACC.

To note about this clone: The CDR3 end falls 3 residues outside the read, so it is completed with the germline J gene. The V call is TRBV12-3 or TRBV12-4, the J call TRBJ1-2, with D possibly TRBD1 on 5 matching bases. CDR3 length: 14 residues. The CDR3 bases that were read are TGTGCCAGCAGTTTAGCAGGGGTCCCTCTGGGC. Translating gives CASSLAGVPLG. The whole CDR3 protein reads CASSLAGVPLGYTF.

Worth noting for this clone: The CDR3 end is not reached by the read, which stops 3 residues before it; the germline J gene fills it in. The chain joins TRBV30 to TRBJ2-1; 10 bases match TRBD2. There are 18 residues in the CDR3. Unmatched junction bases numbered 8, after V lost 0 bases and J lost 0 bases. Germline V gene data show CDR1 as GTSNPN and CDR2 as SVGIG (reference sequence). The part of the CDR3 DNA that was read is TGTGCCTGGAGTGTACCTAGCGGGAGTTTCAGCTCCTACAATGAG. Translation gives CAWSVPSGSFSSYNE. The whole CDR3 protein reads CAWSVPSGSFSSYNEQFF. Filled out from reference TRBV30 and TRBJ2-1, the complete variable domain reads SQTIHQWPATLVQPVGSPLSLECTVEGTSNPNLYWYRQAAGRGLQLLFYSVGIGQISSEVPQNLSASRPQDRQFILSSKKLLLSDSGFYLCAWSVPSGSFSSYNEQFFGPGTRLTVL.

In the case of this clone: The CDR3 extends 3 residues past the end of the read, so its final part is completed from the germline J gene. This chain connects TRBV6-2 or TRBV6-3 to TRBJ2-1, with D possibly TRBD1 on 5 matching bases. Trimming pared 7 bases from V and 8 bases from J, leaving 12 bases between. The CDR3 extends over 12 amino acids. CDR1 is MNHEY and CDR2 is SVGEGT in the germline V gene. The CDR3 sequence: CASTQGVHEQFF. CDR3 DNA (partial): TGTGCCAGCACCCAAGGGGTTCATGAG.